A selection of T cell receptor beta chains follows, all from one sample in a study of identifying expanded T cells in peripheral blood. The data were produced by immunoSEQ multiplex PCR, yet TCRdb's version contains in-frame clones alone and is incomplete. Of around 120,000 clones listed, more than 85% are singletons. The sample taken for sequencing was blood. Receptors originate from a person between 18 and 75 years old in good health. CDR3s include the opening cysteine and the closing phenylalanine or tryptophan. The order of the fields is clone size, J gene, D gene, V gene, CDR3 protein, CDR3 DNA. The D gene is left open where the match is weak. Clone sizes are given selectively: once, few, many, or a class where the clone is expanded.

- TRBJ2-1 - TRBV6-1 CASREGRSFSYNEQFF TGTGCCAGCAGAGAAGGTCGGAGCTTCTCCTACAATGAGCAGTTCTTC
- TRBJ2-3 - TRBV7-9 CASSLRGTSTDTQYF TGTGCCAGCAGCTTAAGGGGGACTAGCACAGATACGCAGTATTTT
- TRBJ2-7 TRBD1 TRBV11-2 CASSLGTGAREQYF TGTGCCAGCAGCTTGGGGACAGGGGCCCGGGAGCAGTACTTC
- TRBJ2-7 TRBD2 TRBV4-3 CASSQGPGGTYEQYF TGCGCCAGCAGCCAAGGTCCGGGGGGGACCTACGAGCAGTACTTC
- TRBJ2-3 - TRBV7-9 CASTSTDTQYF TGTGCCAGCACTTCCACAGATACGCAGTATTTT
- TRBJ1-5 TRBD1 TRBV7-9 CASSLDRDRGRARPQHF TGTGCCAGCAGCTTAGACCGGGACAGGGGTCGCGCACGGCCCCAGCATTTT
- TRBJ1-1 TRBD1 TRBV4-1 CASSQDRTGTGGSDEAFF TGCGCCAGCAGCCAAGATAGGACGGGGACAGGGGGGTCGGATGAAGCTTTCTTT
- TRBJ1-2 TRBD1 TRBV4-1 CASSQGPTGAAYGYTF TGCGCCAGCAGCCAAGGCCCGACAGGGGCGGCCTATGGCTACACCTTC
- TRBJ1-6 TRBD1 TRBV5-1 CASSFGSAGGTNSPLHF TGCGCCAGCAGCTTTGGTTCTGCAGGGGGGACTAATTCACCCCTCCACTTT
- TRBJ1-1 - TRBV11-2 CASSLRGGGTEAFF TGTGCCAGCAGCTTACGAGGGGGGGGCACTGAAGCTTTCTTT
- TRBJ2-1 TRBD1 TRBV7-9 CASSTPGQGIYNEQFF TGTGCCAGCAGTACTCCGGGACAGGGGATTTACAATGAGCAGTTCTTC
- TRBJ1-1 TRBD1 TRBV2 CASTPGQGGKNTEAFF TGTGCCAGCACCCCGGGACAGGGGGGTAAGAACACTGAAGCTTTCTTT
- TRBJ1-3 - TRBV18 CASSPQGSPGNTIYF TGTGCCAGCTCACCACAGGGGAGCCCTGGAAACACCATATATTTT
- TRBJ2-3 - TRBV19 CASSNRRLSTDTQYF TGTGCCAGTAGTAATCGCCGACTGAGCACAGATACGCAGTATTTT
- TRBJ2-5 - TRBV10-3 CAISATRHRQETQYF TGTGCCATCAGTGCAACGAGACACCGGCAAGAGACCCAGTACTTC
- TRBJ1-1 - TRBV11-2 CASSRNTEAFF TGTGCCAGCAGCAGGAACACTGAAGCTTTCTTT
- TRBJ2-6 - TRBV7-2 CASSLGVLGANVLTF TGTGCCAGCAGCTTAGGGGTACTTGGGGCCAACGTCCTGACTTTC
- TRBJ2-1 - TRBV20-1 CSAPSFNEQFF TGCAGTGCCCCGAGCTTCAATGAGCAGTTCTTC
- TRBJ1-1 - TRBV6-5 CASSSQGPSEAFF TGTGCCAGCAGTTCACAGGGCCCCTCTGAAGCTTTCTTT
- TRBJ2-1 TRBD2 TRBV19 CASSTLLAGAGNEQFF TGTGCCAGTAGTACCTTACTAGCGGGGGCTGGCAATGAGCAGTTCTTC
- TRBJ2-2 - TRBV6-1 CASGPQTTAGELFF TGTGCCAGCGGCCCGCAAACAACAGCCGGGGAGCTGTTTTTT
- TRBJ2-3 TRBD2 TRBV5-1 CASSLKTSGGTDTQYF TGCGCCAGCAGCTTGAAGACTAGCGGGGGCACAGATACGCAGTATTTT
- TRBJ2-7 TRBD1 TRBV5-4 CASSFIGGARYEQYF TGTGCCAGCAGCTTTATAGGGGGCGCCCGTTACGAGCAGTACTTC
- TRBJ1-2 TRBD1 TRBV11-2 CASSLGQGGGYTF TGTGCCAGCAGCTTAGGACAGGGTGGAGGCTACACCTTC
- TRBJ2-3 - TRBV18 CASSSQGGTDTQYF TGTGCCAGCTCATCACAGGGCGGCACAGATACGCAGTATTTT
- TRBJ2-7 - TRBV30 CAWSGMNSYEQYF TGTGCCTGGAGTGGGATGAACTCCTACGAGCAGTACTTC
few TRBJ1-5 - TRBV5-6 CASSRYDQPQHF TGTGCCAGCAGCCGTTATGATCAGCCCCAGCATTTT
- TRBJ2-1 - TRBV18 CASSRGAYNEQFF TGTGCCAGCTCAAGAGGGGCCTACAATGAGCAGTTCTTC
- TRBJ2-3 TRBD2 TRBV7-9 CATPRAGDTDTQYF TGTGCCACCCCACGTGCGGGGGACACAGATACGCAGTATTTT
- TRBJ1-2 TRBD1 TRBV15 CATSRDFGMGQNYGYTF TGTGCCACCAGCAGAGATTTTGGTATGGGACAGAACTATGGCTACACCTTC
- TRBJ1-2 TRBD1 TRBV7-2 CASSFIIGVQGARLYGYTF TGTGCCAGCAGCTTCATCATAGGGGTTCAGGGGGCCCGCTTATATGGCTACACCTTC
- TRBJ2-5 TRBD2 TRBV28 CASRKPLAGGRETQYF TGTGCCAGCAGGAAACCTCTAGCGGGGGGGAGGGAGACCCAGTACTTC
- TRBJ2-7 - TRBV6-5 CASNPREDYEQYF TGTGCCAGCAATCCCCGCGAGGACTACGAGCAGTACTTC
- TRBJ2-3 - TRBV7-8 CASSPWFGGVTDTQYF TGTGCCAGCAGCCCATGGTTTGGAGGGGTCACAGATACGCAGTATTTT
- TRBJ1-1 TRBD1 TRBV9 CASSEPSRDRGRQSTEAFF TGTGCCAGCAGCGAGCCTTCCCGGGACAGGGGGCGCCAGAGCACTGAAGCTTTCTTT
- TRBJ2-1 - TRBV12-5 CASRGSSYNEQFF TGTGCTAGTAGGGGTAGCTCCTACAATGAGCAGTTCTTC
few TRBJ2-7 - TRBV5-4 CASSLGGTFSSYEQYF TGTGCCAGCAGCTTGGGGGGCACTTTCTCCTCCTACGAGCAGTACTTC
- TRBJ2-7 - TRBV12-1 CASSLGQGGSYEQYF TGTGCCAGCAGCTTGGGACAGGGAGGCTCCTACGAGCAGTACTTC
- TRBJ2-3 TRBD2 TRBV7-2 CASSTPPGGSTDTQYF TGTGCCAGCAGCACCCCTCCGGGGGGAAGCACAGATACGCAGTATTTT
few TRBJ1-5 - TRBV9 CASGGKVEGRVIQPQHF TGTGCCAGCGGGGGGAAGGTGGAGGGCCGGGTTATTCAGCCCCAGCATTTT
- TRBJ2-5 TRBD1 TRBV5-1 CASSETGPGTQYF TGCGCCAGCAGCGAGACAGGGCCGGGGACCCAGTACTTC
- TRBJ2-3 TRBD2 TRBV7-9 CASSFFLAGDADTQYF TGTGCCAGCAGCTTCTTTTTAGCGGGGGATGCAGATACGCAGTATTTT